This TCR beta chain stems from a study of post-analysis software for immune sequencing data. Study information: There were relapsing-remitting, secondary progressive and progressive-relapsing multiple sclerosis among the disease courses included.

Study observations and caveats: By F measure, samples from a shared preparation batch strongly co-clustered. For normalized Chao1 diversity, multiple sclerosis patients scored significantly lower than controls did.

Unique molecular identifiers featured in each of the TCR beta cDNA libraries. About half a million cDNA molecules were recovered from an input of roughly 0.85 to 10 million T cells. TCRdb recomputed calls from the PCR reads with MiXCR, one row per CDR3 protein. Among around 180,000 distinct CDR3 sequences listed, roughly 30% were seen once. The table lists this clonotype with a few counts. Its antigen is as yet unknown. With a much larger clone just one base away, this may be a read error. This TCR was sampled from a girl aged 10 to 17 with multiple sclerosis. Sample: blood.

The CDR3 here is CAGSLEAGGGREQYF. In DNA, the CDR3 is TGCGCCGGCAGCTTGGAAGCGGGAGGAGGACGGGAGCAGTACTTC. This rearrangement joins TRBV5-1 to TRBJ2-7; 9 positions match TRBD2. The germline gives CDR1 SGHRS, CDR2 YFSETQ. The CDR3 runs to 15 residues.